The rows below give T cell receptor beta chains drawn from one sample of a study of tumor-infiltrating lymphocytes in primary liver carcinoma. MiXCR was run by TCRdb on the multiplex PCR reads, yielding one entry per CDR3 protein. Found here are about 110,000 distinct CDR3 sequences, about four fifths of them singletons; the top ten hold roughly a fifth. Sequencing was done on a sample of liver tumor tissue from sampling region 3. The receptors stem from a man aged 35 to 55 with primary liver carcinoma and hepatitis B virus infection. CDR3s include the opening cysteine and the closing phenylalanine or tryptophan. D genes are given only for firm matches. A row's size may be missing; if present it is once, few, many or a size class.

clone_size j_call d_call v_call cdr3_aa cdr3_nt
. TRBJ1-2 . TRBV6-5 CLSSPQGRGNYGYTF TGTCTCAGCAGCCCCCAGGGCAGGGGAAACTATGGATACACCTTC
. TRBJ2-5 . TRBV29-1 CSVEVTRKESQYF TGCAGCGTTGAAGTGACTAGGAAGGAGAGCCAGTACTTC
. TRBJ2-1 TRBD2 TRBV6-1 CTSSDRPGTSSNEQLF TGTACCAGCAGTGACCGCCCCGGGACTAGTAGCAATGAGCAGCTCTTC
. TRBJ2-5 TRBD2 TRBV5-5 CASSAKTSGETQHF TGCGCCAGCAGCGCGAAGACTAGCGGGGAGACCCAGCACTTC
. TRBJ2-1 . TRBV4-3 CSSNQFPLPADNEQFF TGCTCCAGCAACCAATTCCCCCTCCCGGCGGACAATGAGCAGTTCTTC
. TRBJ2-1 TRBD1 TRBV12-3/TRBV12-4 CTSSPRTGASYNEQFF TGTACCAGCAGTCCCAGGACAGGGGCGTCCTACAATGAGCAGTTCTTC
. TRBJ1-2 . TRBV6-5 CASSRGWREGYTF TGTGCCAGCAGTAGGGGATGGCGTGAGGGCTACACCTTC
. TRBJ2-4 . TRBV4-1 CASGPVLQKGNIQYF TGCGCCAGCGGCCCAGTCTTACAGAAAGGAAACATTCAGTACTTT
. TRBJ2-7 TRBD2 TRBV28 CAGSPRTSGLSYEQYF TGTGCCGGCAGCCCAAGGACTAGCGGGCTTTCCTACGAACAGTACTTC
. TRBJ2-2 TRBD1 TRBV5-1 CASRDRVLNTVELFF TGCGCCAGCAGAGACAGGGTCCTGAACACCGTGGAGCTGTTTTTT
. TRBJ1-1 . TRBV12-3/TRBV12-4 CASIPGLTIAEAFF TGTGCCAGCATCCCGGGTCTAACTATCGCTGAAGCTTTCTTT
. TRBJ2-1 . TRBV5-4 CASSADSGAYNKQFF TGTGCCAGCAGCGCGGATAGTGGGGCCTATAATAAGCAGTTCTTC
. TRBJ2-3 TRBD2 TRBV30 CAWSVLSGRHTETQYF TGTGCCTGGAGCGTACTAAGCGGGAGGCACACAGAAACGCAGTATTTT
. TRBJ2-7 TRBD2 TRBV6-2/TRBV6-3 CASSYSSSGRRYELYF TGTGCCAGCAGCTACTCGTCTAGCGGGAGGAGATACGAGCTGTACTTC
. TRBJ2-7 TRBD1 TRBV4-2 CASSQWTGNPYEQYF TGTGCCAGCAGCCAATGGACAGGTAACCCCTACGAGCAGTACTTC
. TRBJ1-2 TRBD1 TRBV29-1 CGVGQETYGYIF TGCGGCGTGGGACAGGAGACATATGGCTACATTTTC
. TRBJ1-2 TRBD1 TRBV4-1 CASSQEGQWARCYTF TGCGCCAGCAGCCAAGAGGGACAGTGGGCGCGGTGCTATACCTTC
. TRBJ2-5 . TRBV12-3/TRBV12-4 CASNSNSGETQYF TGTGCCAGCAATTCGAACAGCGGGGAGACCCAGTACTTC
. TRBJ2-1 TRBD2 TRBV14 CVSSAVAGWVNDEHFF TGTGTCAGCAGTGCCGTAGCGGGATGGGTAAACGATGAGCACTTCTTC
. TRBJ1-6 TRBD1 TRBV6-6 CASSFGTGGNSSLHF TGTGCCAGCAGTTTTGGGACAGGGGGCAATTCATCCCTCCACTTT
. TRBJ1-5 . TRBV29-1 CSVVSSVNQSQRF TGCAGCGTTGTGAGTAGTGTCAATCAGTCCCAGCGTTTT
. TRBJ2-3 TRBD1 TRBV29-1 CSVVGPGTDFDRDTQYF TGTAGCGTTGTGGGGCCCGGGACAGACTTTGATAGAGATACGCAGTATTTT
. TRBJ2-2 . TRBV12-3/TRBV12-4 CASSSGQGRAIGKPFF TGTGCCAGCAGTTCAGGGCAGGGGAGAGCGATCGGGAAGCCGTTTTTT
. TRBJ2-7 TRBD1 TRBV11-1 CPNRGKRSYDQYF TGTCCCAACAGGGGGAAGCGATCCTACGACCAGTACTTC
. TRBJ2-7 TRBD1 TRBV11-2 CVSCLRWTGENEQYF TGTGTCAGCTGCTTACGATGGACAGGTGAAAATGAGCAGTACTTC
many TRBJ2-1 . TRBV5-5 CASSYRTGNEQFF TGTGCCAGCAGCTACCGAACGGGCAATGAGCAGTTCTTC
. TRBJ1-2 . TRBV4-2 CASIQGPEGLGGMSYGYTF TGTGCCAGCATCCAAGGGCCGGAGGGTTTAGGGGGGATGAGCTATGGCTACACCTTC
. TRBJ2-7 TRBD2 TRBV7-2 CASILVGGRVAYEQYF TGTGCCAGCATCTTAGTCGGCGGGAGGGTGGCCTACGAGCAGTACTTC
. TRBJ2-2 TRBD1 TRBV5-4 CASSLGATPQGNCFF TGTGCCAGCAGCTTGGGAGCGACTCCACAGGGGAACTGTTTTTTT
. TRBJ1-1 . TRBV29-1 CSVGAGWEMNTEAFF TGCAGCGTGGGGGCGGGATGGGAGATGAACACTGAAGCTTTCTTT
. TRBJ2-7 TRBD1 TRBV6-1 CASSTDRSPLLREQYF TGTGCCAGCAGTACGGACAGGTCACCACTTCTACGCGAGCAGTACTTT
. TRBJ2-1 . TRBV11-3 CDSSLGVSNNKQFF TGTGACAGCAGCTTGGGCGTCTCGAACAATAAGCAGTTCTTC
. TRBJ2-1 . TRBV7-9 CVSSDSLSENNEQFF TGTGTCAGTAGTGACAGCTTATCCGAAAACAATGAGCAGTTCTTC
. TRBJ2-2 . TRBV10-3 CDISEQRGNTGGLFF TGTGACATCAGTGAGCAACGGGGGAACACCGGGGGGCTGTTTTTT
. TRBJ2-1 . TRBV5-1 CASSSVQDNEHFF TGCGCCAGCAGCTCGGTCCAAGACAATGAGCACTTCTTC